This T cell receptor (beta chain) was sequenced in a study of T cells expressing NK-cell markers. Study-wide points: The leading position in the CD3+CD56-NKG2C+ fraction of four donors also went to these clonotypes. Evidence did not settle whether expanded NKG2C+ T cell clones targeted HCMV. About 6 donors had dominant NKG2C+ clonotypes that comprised about 1.0-8% of their CD8+ T cells.

5'RACE template switching built TCR beta cDNA with unique molecular identifiers. TCRdb reprocessed the 5' RACE reads; each CDR3 protein has one entry and no DNA is given. Its listing shows about half a million distinct CDR3 sequences. As regards this clonotype: Its specificity is not known.

The CDR3 sequence is 15 residues long. The germline V gene encodes CDR1 MNHEY and CDR2 SVGEGT. The sequencing sample was made of blood T cells: a sorted CD56 or NKG2C T cell subset, CD4+ or CD8+ T cells, or bulk PBMC T cells (not recorded which). V and J are TRBV6-2 or TRBV6-3 and TRBJ2-1. The source of this sequence is a woman aged 45-65 years in good health. CDR3 residues: CASTRLGGSYNEQFF.